These T cell receptor beta chains were read from a single sample in a study of glioma-infiltrating T cells. TCRdb reprocessed the multiplex PCR reads via MiXCR and lists one record per CDR3 protein. The table records about 380,000 distinct CDR3 sequences, 41% of them present only once. Sequencing used glioma tissue, nonneoplastic brain tissue, or PBMCs (not recorded which). The receptor set was obtained from a human donor with low-grade glioma or glioblastoma, undergoing nonglioma brain surgery, or in good health (not recorded which). Both conserved end residues are part of each CDR3. D genes are given only for firm matches. Clone size is stated in some rows and not others, as once, few, many or a class when expanded.

v_call,d_call,clone_size,j_call,cdr3_aa,cdr3_nt
TRBV18,.,.,TRBJ2-3,CASSPPNPDTQYF,TGTGCCAGCTCACCCCCAAACCCAGATACGCAGTATTTT
TRBV20-1,TRBD1,few,TRBJ2-2,CSAGSGQGDAGELFF,TGCAGTGCTGGTTCAGGACAGGGGGACGCCGGGGAGCTGTTTTTT
TRBV27,TRBD1,many,TRBJ2-7,CASSLTGQGAEQYF,TGTGCCAGCAGTTTAACGGGACAGGGGGCCGAGCAGTACTTC
TRBV7-2,TRBD1,.,TRBJ2-4,CASSGTESLAKNIQYF,TGTGCCAGCAGCGGGACAGAGTCCTTAGCCAAAAACATTCAGTACTTC
TRBV4-2,TRBD1,few,TRBJ2-1,CASSRGTGVIDEQFF,TGTGCCAGCAGCCGAGGGACAGGGGTGATAGATGAGCAGTTCTTC
TRBV4-1,.,.,TRBJ1-2,CARSQGERGTLYGYTF,TGCGCCAGAAGCCAAGGAGAGCGGGGAACCCTCTATGGCTACACCTTC
TRBV7-9,TRBD2,.,TRBJ2-7,CASTGMRLAGYEQYF,TGTGCCAGCACCGGTATGAGACTAGCGGGTTACGAGCAGTACTTC
TRBV4-3,.,few,TRBJ2-1,CASSALRSGAREQFF,TGCGCCAGCAGCGCGCTAAGATCAGGGGCTAGGGAGCAGTTCTTC
TRBV28,.,many,TRBJ2-7,CASSLFLKLGQLSYEQYF,TGTGCCAGCAGTTTATTCCTCAAGTTGGGGCAGCTCTCCTACGAGCAGTACTTC
TRBV18,TRBD1,.,TRBJ1-1,CASSPRRDSSNTEAFF,TGTGCCAGCTCACCCCGGAGGGACAGCTCGAACACTGAAGCTTTCTTT
TRBV11-2,.,.,TRBJ2-7,CASSLDWATVSYEQYF,TGTGCCAGCAGCTTAGACTGGGCCACGGTGTCCTACGAGCAGTACTTC
TRBV27,.,many,TRBJ2-2,CASSLLNTGELFF,TGTGCCAGCAGTTTACTCAACACCGGGGAGCTGTTTTTT
TRBV18,TRBD1,.,TRBJ2-7,CASSPSGTVAYEQYF,TGTGCCAGCTCACCATCCGGGACAGTCGCCTACGAGCAGTACTTC
TRBV6-1,.,few,TRBJ1-6,CASSSMVPTYNSPLHF,TGTGCCAGCAGTTCGATGGTGCCCACCTATAATTCACCCCTCCACTTT
TRBV4-1,.,.,TRBJ1-1,CASSQPGRTRGTEAFF,TGCGCCAGCAGCCAACCGGGACGGACGCGTGGCACTGAAGCTTTCTTT
TRBV19,.,.,TRBJ1-5,CASSIERGWSHPQHF,TGTGCCAGTAGTATAGAGAGAGGCTGGAGCCATCCCCAGCATTTT
TRBV28,.,many,TRBJ2-7,CASSLKVYEQYF,TGTGCCAGCAGTTTAAAGGTCTACGAGCAGTACTTC
TRBV4-2,.,.,TRBJ2-7,CASSFPGKSYEQYF,TGTGCCAGCAGCTTCCCAGGGAAGTCCTACGAGCAGTACTTC
TRBV6-5,.,.,TRBJ2-1,CASISSLGFNYNEQFF,TGTGCCAGCATCTCCTCGTTAGGGTTTAACTACAATGAGCAGTTCTTC
TRBV11-2,TRBD1,.,TRBJ2-7,CASSLRGQAYEQYF,TGTGCCAGCAGCTTACGGGGACAGGCCTACGAGCAGTACTTC
TRBV20-1,.,.,TRBJ2-7,CSAGGGLDSYEQYF,TGCAGTGCTGGCGGTGGACTTGACTCCTACGAGCAGTACTTC
TRBV4-1,TRBD1,.,TRBJ1-1,CASRLDRVRNTEAFF,TGCGCCAGCAGATTGGACAGGGTACGGAACACTGAAGCTTTCTTT
TRBV7-2,.,.,TRBJ2-1,CASSLSLGVDEQFF,TGTGCCAGCAGCTTATCGCTGGGGGTTGATGAGCAGTTCTTC
TRBV2,.,.,TRBJ2-5,CASTGDGETQYF,TGTGCCAGCACTGGAGACGGGGAGACCCAGTACTTC
TRBV20-1,TRBD1,many,TRBJ2-7,CSASIKDRVREQYF,TGCAGTGCTTCGATAAAGGACAGGGTGCGCGAGCAGTACTTC
TRBV6-1,.,many,TRBJ2-3,CASGRGGTDTQYF,TGTGCCAGCGGACGTGGGGGCACAGATACGCAGTATTTT
TRBV4-1,.,many,TRBJ2-5,CASSQLRGETQYF,TGCGCCAGCAGCCAGCTCCGAGGGGAGACCCAGTACTTC
TRBV25-1,TRBD2,.,TRBJ2-7,CASRGGGVMGYEQYF,TGTGCCAGCAGGGGCGGGGGGGTTATGGGATACGAGCAGTACTTC
TRBV4-3,TRBD2,many,TRBJ2-7,CASSQDQAGSYEQYF,TGCGCCAGCAGCCAAGATCAAGCGGGATCCTACGAGCAGTACTTC
TRBV6-6,.,many,TRBJ2-7,CASSYSWRGSYEQYF,TGTGCCAGCAGTTACTCGTGGCGGGGCTCCTACGAGCAGTACTTC
TRBV6-1,TRBD1,.,TRBJ1-5,CASRGVRDRLSNQPQHF,TGTGCCAGCAGAGGAGTCCGGGACAGACTATCCAATCAGCCCCAGCATTTT
TRBV7-2,.,.,TRBJ1-2,CASSFLRTREGCTF,TGTGCCAGCAGCTTCCTTCGGACAAGGGAAGGCTGCACCTTC